This TCR beta chain was observed in a study of cytomegalovirus exposure and HLA in healthy donors. The overall study: From donors who were HLA-typed, an early data release held around 80 million unique TCRs. Study conclusions and caveats: Previously analyzed data showed that most TCR beta V segments were productive at a frequency of about 87% or about 30%.

The PCR employed 60 Vbeta primers together with 13 Jbeta primers. TCRdb keeps only in-frame clones here, not all; method: immunoSEQ multiplex PCR. Counted here are approximately 150,000 clones, 68% occurring once; the ten biggest clones make up 4% to 5.5%. Deletions cut 2 bases from V and 2 bases from J, with 10 bases between. The CDR3 consists of 14 residues. The germline gives CDR1 SGHTA, CDR2 FQGNSA. To note about this clone: What it recognizes is unknown.

This TCR came from a woman aged 18 to 35 in good health and CMV-seropositive. The chain joins TRBV7-2 to TRBJ2-7, with D possibly being TRBD2 (7 bases). The sequenced sample was PBMCs. The CDR3 coding sequence is TGTGCCAGCAGCTTAAGGGGGGGCCCCTACGAGCAGTACTTC. This gives the protein CASSLRGGPYEQYF.